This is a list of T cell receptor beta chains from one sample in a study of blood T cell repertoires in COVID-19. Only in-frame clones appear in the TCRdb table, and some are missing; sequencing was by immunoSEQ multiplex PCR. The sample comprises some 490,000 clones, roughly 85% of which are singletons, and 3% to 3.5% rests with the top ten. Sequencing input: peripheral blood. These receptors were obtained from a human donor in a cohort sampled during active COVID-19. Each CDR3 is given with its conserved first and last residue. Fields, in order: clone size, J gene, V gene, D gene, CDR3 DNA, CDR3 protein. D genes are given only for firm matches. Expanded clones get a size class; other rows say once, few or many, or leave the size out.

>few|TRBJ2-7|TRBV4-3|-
TGCGCCAGCAGCCCACGGCCCCCAGCAGCGGGTTACGAGCAGTACTTC
CASSPRPPAAGYEQYF
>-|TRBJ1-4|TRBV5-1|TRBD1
TGCGCCAGCAGCCGCGGACAGGGAGCGATTACTAATGAAAAACTGTTTTTT
CASSRGQGAITNEKLFF
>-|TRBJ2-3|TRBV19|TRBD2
TGTGCCAGTAGTGATAGCGGGAGGACGGGACTTGGGACAGATACGCAGTATTTT
CASSDSGRTGLGTDTQYF
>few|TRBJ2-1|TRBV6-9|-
TGTGCCAGCACCATCCCGGGAAGCGGGTCGTACAATGAGCAGTTCTTC
CASTIPGSGSYNEQFF
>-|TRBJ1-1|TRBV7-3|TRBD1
TGTGCCAGCAGCCCCGGGACAGTGAACACTGAAGCTTTCTTT
CASSPGTVNTEAFF
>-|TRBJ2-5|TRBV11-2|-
TGTGCCAGCACCCCGCAGGTCCAGACCCAGTACTTC
CASTPQVQTQYF
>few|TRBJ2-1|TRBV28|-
TGTGCCAGCAGTTTATTCGGCTACAATGAGCAGTTCTTC
CASSLFGYNEQFF
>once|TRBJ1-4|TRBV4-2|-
TGTGCCAGCAGCCTCCCGTCAGGGATAGCAACTAATGAAAAACTGTTTTTT
CASSLPSGIATNEKLFF
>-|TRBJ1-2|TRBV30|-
TGTGCCTGGAGTCCCCGGGGGAGGGTGAGATATGGCTACACCTTC
CAWSPRGRVRYGYTF
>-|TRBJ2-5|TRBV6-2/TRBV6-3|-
TGTGCCAGCAGTCGGACCGGGACAAGGGAGGAGACCCAGTACTTC
CASSRTGTREETQYF
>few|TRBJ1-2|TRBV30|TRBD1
TGTGCCTGGAGTCCCCCGGGACAGGGGTTTGGCTACACCTTC
CAWSPPGQGFGYTF
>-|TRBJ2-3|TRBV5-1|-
TGCGCCAGCACTCTCTTGCCAGGGTCGAACACAGATACGCAGTATTTT
CASTLLPGSNTDTQYF
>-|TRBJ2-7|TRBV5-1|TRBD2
TGCGCCAGCAGCTCCTCTAGCGGGAGTTGGATCGAGCAGTACTTC
CASSSSSGSWIEQYF
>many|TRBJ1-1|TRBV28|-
TGTGCCAGCAGTTTAACCGCGGGGGCGTCTGAAGCTTTCTTT
CASSLTAGASEAFF
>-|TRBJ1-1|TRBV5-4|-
TGTGCCAGCAGCTTGGGAGCGGGGATCCGTGAAGCTTTCTTT
CASSLGAGIREAFF
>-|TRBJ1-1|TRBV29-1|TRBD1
TGCAGCGTTGAACCGGACAGGGCCACTGAAGCTTTCTTT
CSVEPDRATEAFF
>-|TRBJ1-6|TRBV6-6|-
TGTGCCAGCAGTCCGGGGTCACCCCTCCACTTT
CASSPGSPLHF
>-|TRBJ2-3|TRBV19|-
TGTGCCAGTAACGGCTGGGGGGAAGGCACAGATACGCAGTATTTT
CASNGWGEGTDTQYF
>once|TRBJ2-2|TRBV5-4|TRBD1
TGTGCCAGCAGCTGGGGACAGGGGGGCACCGGGGAGCTGTTTTTT
CASSWGQGGTGELFF
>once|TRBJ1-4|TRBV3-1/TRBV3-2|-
TGTGCCAGCAGCCAAAGGGGGATAGGCACTAATGAAAAACTGTTTTTT
CASSQRGIGTNEKLFF
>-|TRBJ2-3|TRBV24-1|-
TGTGCCACCAGTGAAGGAGGTAAAGGCACAGATACGCAGTATTTT
CATSEGGKGTDTQYF
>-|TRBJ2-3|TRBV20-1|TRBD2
TGCAGTGCTAGTATTTTGGGACTAGCGGGAGGAGATACGCAGTATTTT
CSASILGLAGGDTQYF
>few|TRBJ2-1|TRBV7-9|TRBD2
TGTGCCAGCAGCTTAGCCACTAGCGGGGCATACAATGAGCAGTTCTTC
CASSLATSGAYNEQFF
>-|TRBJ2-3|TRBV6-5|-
TGTGCCAGCCAGCGGTCCTCAGAACTCACAGATACGCAGTATTTT
CASQRSSELTDTQYF
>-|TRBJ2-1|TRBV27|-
TGTGCCAGCAGTAGAGGGACCTACCTCGGGGGGCAGTTCTTC
CASSRGTYLGGQFF
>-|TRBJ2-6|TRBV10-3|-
TGTGCCATCAGTCCTTCTTTTAAGGGGGTTTACTCTGGGGCCAACGTCCTGACTTTC
CAISPSFKGVYSGANVLTF
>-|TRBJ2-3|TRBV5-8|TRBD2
TGTGCCAGCAGCCGAATAGCGGGAGCCTTCCAGGAGACGCAGTATTTT
CASSRIAGAFQETQYF
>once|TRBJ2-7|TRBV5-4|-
TGTGCCAGCAGATCTTCCCCGGGAGAAGGATACGAGCAGTACTTC
CASRSSPGEGYEQYF
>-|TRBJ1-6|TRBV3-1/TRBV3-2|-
TGTGCCAGCAGCCAGGAAGGCAGGGAAGGATCACCCCTCCACTTT
CASSQEGREGSPLHF
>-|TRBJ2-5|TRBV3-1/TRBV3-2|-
TGTGCCAGCAGACTCGGGGGAAAAGAGACCCAGTACTTC
CASRLGGKETQYF
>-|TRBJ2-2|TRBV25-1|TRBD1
TGTGCCAGCAGTGCCTTGGGACAGGGGGTGGTCGGGGAGCTGTTTTTT
CASSALGQGVVGELFF
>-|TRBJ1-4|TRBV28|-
TGTGCCAGCAGTCTACTGAATGAAAAACTGTTTTTT
CASSLLNEKLFF
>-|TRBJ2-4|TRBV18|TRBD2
TGTGCCAGCTCACCAGCGGGAGTTACACACATTCAGTACTTC
CASSPAGVTHIQYF
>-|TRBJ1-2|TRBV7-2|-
TGTGCCAGCAGCCCCGACAGTTATGGCTACACCTTC
CASSPDSYGYTF
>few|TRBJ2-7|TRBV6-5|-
TGTGCCAGCAGTCCGCCGGGTTCCCTAACCTACGAGCAGTACTTC
CASSPPGSLTYEQYF
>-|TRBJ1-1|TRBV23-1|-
TGCGCCAGCAGTCACCCTCGGGAGGGCACTGAAGCTTTCTTT
CASSHPREGTEAFF
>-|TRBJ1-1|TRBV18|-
TGTGCCAGCTCAGAGACAGGGAACACTGAAGCTTTCTTT
CASSETGNTEAFF
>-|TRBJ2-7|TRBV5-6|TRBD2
TGTGCCAGCAGCTTGGTTCCTAGCGGGAGGGTTAGCGAGCAGTACTTC
CASSLVPSGRVSEQYF
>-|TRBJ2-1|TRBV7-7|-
TGTGCTAGCAGCATCAGACAGTATAATGAGCAGTTCTTC
CASSIRQYNEQFF
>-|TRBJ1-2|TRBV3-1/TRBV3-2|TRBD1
TGTGCCAGCAGCCAGGACAGGGAATACCACTACACCTTC
CASSQDREYHYTF
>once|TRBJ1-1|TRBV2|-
TGTGCCAACCCGAATGAGAGTCTCAACACTGAAGCTTTCTTT
CANPNESLNTEAFF
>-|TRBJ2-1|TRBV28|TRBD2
TGTGCCAGCAGGCGGGGTAGGACTAGCGGTTTCAATGAGCAGTTCTTC
CASRRGRTSGFNEQFF
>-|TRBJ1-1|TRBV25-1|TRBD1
TGTGCCAGCAGTTACGTGACAGGGATGAACACTGAAGCTTTCTTT
CASSYVTGMNTEAFF
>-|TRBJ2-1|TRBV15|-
TGTGCCACCAGCAGAGGATCCCTCGGGGAACAAGTACACAATGAGCAGTTCTTC
CATSRGSLGEQVHNEQFF
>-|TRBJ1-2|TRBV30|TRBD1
TGTGCCTGGACGACAGGGAGCTATGGCTACACCTTC
CAWTTGSYGYTF
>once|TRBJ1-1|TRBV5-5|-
TGTGCCAGCAGCTTTTCGAGGCAGATGAACACTGAAGCTTTCTTT
CASSFSRQMNTEAFF
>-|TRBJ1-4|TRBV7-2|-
TGTGCCAGCAGCTCTCGGACTGGATCCAAGGGCCTGTTTTTT
CASSSRTGSKGLFF
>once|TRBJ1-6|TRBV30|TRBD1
TGTGCCTGGAGTGCCAATACAGGGGCGGCGAGTAATTCACCCCTCCACTTT
CAWSANTGAASNSPLHF
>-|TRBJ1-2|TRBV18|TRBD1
TGTGCCAGCTCACTAGGACAGGTTTACTATGGCTACACCTTC
CASSLGQVYYGYTF
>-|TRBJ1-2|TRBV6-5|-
TGTGCCAGCAGTTACTCGGGGTTTCGGGGTGGCTACACCTTC
CASSYSGFRGGYTF
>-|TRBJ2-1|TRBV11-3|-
TGTGCCAGCAGCTTGGGCCCCAACAATGAGCAGTTCTTC
CASSLGPNNEQFF
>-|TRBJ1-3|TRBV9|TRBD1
TGTGCCAGCAGCGTAACAGGGGCGGGAAACACCATATATTTT
CASSVTGAGNTIYF
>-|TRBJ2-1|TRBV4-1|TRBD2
TGCGCCAGCAGCCAAGATGGGTCTAGCGGGAGAAATGAGCAGTTCTTC
CASSQDGSSGRNEQFF
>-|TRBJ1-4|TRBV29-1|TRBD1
TGCAGCGTGGCACTGGGACAGAGTGAAAAACTGTTTTTT
CSVALGQSEKLFF
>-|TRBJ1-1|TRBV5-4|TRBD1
TGTGCCAGCAGCCTGGGACAGCCGACCACTGAAGCTTTCTTT
CASSLGQPTTEAFF
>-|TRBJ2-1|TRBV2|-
TGTGCCAGCAGACCAGGATCAGGTGAGCAGTTCTTC
CASRPGSGEQFF
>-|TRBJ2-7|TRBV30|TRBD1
TGTGCCTGGACCGGGACAGGGGGCTTCTACGAGCAGTACTTC
CAWTGTGGFYEQYF
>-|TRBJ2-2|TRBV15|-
TGTGCCACCAGCAGAGATTTAGGGGGAGGGGGCACCGGGGAGCTGTTTTTT
CATSRDLGGGGTGELFF